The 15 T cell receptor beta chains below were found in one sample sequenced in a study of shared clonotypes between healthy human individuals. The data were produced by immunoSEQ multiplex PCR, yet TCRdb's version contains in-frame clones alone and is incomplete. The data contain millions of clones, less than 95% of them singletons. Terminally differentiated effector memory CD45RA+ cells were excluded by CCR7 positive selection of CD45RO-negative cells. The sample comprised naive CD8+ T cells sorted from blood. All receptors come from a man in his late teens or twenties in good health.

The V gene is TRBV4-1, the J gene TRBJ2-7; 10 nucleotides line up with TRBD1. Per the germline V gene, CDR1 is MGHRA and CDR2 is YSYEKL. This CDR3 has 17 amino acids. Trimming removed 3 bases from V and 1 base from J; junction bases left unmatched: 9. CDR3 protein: CASSHGAGTGVSYEQYF. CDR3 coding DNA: TGCGCCAGCAGCCATGGGGCCGGGACAGGGGTTTCCTACGAGCAGTACTTC.

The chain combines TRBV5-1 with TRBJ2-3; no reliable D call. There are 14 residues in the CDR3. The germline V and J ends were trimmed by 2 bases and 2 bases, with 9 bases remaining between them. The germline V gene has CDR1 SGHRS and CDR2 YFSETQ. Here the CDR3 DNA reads TGCGCCAGCAGCTTTAGGGCTTACACAGATACGCAGTATTTT. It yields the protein CASSFRAYTDTQYF.

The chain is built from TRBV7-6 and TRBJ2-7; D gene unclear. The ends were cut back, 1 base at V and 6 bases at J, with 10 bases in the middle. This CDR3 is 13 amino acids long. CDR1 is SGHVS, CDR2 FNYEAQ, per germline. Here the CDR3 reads CASSLEALGEQYF. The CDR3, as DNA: TGTGCCAGCAGCTTAGAGGCCCTCGGCGAGCAGTACTTC. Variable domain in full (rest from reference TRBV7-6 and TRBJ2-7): GAGVSQSPRYKVTKRGQDVALRCDPISGHVSLYWYRQALGQGPEFLTYFNYEAQQDKSGLPNDRFSAERPEGSISTLTIQRTEQRDSAMYRCASSLEALGEQYFGPGTRLTVT.

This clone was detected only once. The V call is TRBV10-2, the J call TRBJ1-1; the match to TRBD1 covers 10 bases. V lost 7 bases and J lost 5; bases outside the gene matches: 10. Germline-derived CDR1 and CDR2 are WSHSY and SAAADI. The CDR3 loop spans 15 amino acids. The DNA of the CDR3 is TGCGCCAGCACCAAGGGGACAGGGGAGGGTACTGAAGCTTTCTTT. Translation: CASTKGTGEGTEAFF.

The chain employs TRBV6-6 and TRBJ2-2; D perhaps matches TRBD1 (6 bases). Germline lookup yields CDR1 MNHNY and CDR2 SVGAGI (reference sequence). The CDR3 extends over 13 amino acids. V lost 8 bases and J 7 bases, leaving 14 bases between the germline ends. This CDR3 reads CASRWGLDGELFF. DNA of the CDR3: TGTGCCAGCCGATGGGGGCTTGACGGGGAGCTGTTTTTT.

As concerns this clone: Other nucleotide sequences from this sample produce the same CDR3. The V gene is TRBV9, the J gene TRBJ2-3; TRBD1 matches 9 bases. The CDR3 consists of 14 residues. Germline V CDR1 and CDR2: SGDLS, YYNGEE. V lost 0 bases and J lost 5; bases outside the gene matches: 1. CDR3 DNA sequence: TGTGCCAGCAGCGTAGGACAGGGGGAAGATACGCAGTATTTT. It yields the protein CASSVGQGEDTQYF.

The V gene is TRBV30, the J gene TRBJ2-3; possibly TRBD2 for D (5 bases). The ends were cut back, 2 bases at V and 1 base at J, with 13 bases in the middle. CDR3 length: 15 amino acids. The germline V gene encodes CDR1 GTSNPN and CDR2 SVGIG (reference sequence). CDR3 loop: CAWSSAERGTDTQYF. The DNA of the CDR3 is TGTGCCTGGAGTTCAGCGGAGCGAGGCACAGATACGCAGTATTTT. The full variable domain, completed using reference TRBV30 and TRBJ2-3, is SQTIHQWPATLVQPVGSPLSLECTVEGTSNPNLYWYRQAAGRGLQLLFYSVGIGQISSEVPQNLSASRPQDRQFILSSKKLLLSDSGFYLCAWSSAERGTDTQYFGPGTRLTVL.

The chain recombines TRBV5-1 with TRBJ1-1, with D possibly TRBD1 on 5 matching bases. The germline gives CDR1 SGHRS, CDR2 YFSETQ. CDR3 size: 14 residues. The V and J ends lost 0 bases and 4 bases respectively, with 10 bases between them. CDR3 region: CASSLGGGVTEAFF. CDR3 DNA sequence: TGCGCCAGCAGCTTGGGTGGAGGGGTCACTGAAGCTTTCTTT.

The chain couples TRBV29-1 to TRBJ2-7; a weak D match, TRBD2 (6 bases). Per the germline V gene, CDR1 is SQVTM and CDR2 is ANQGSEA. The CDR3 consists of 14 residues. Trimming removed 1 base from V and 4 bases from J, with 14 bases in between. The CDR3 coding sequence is TGCAGCGTTGAAGCCTTTAATAGCGGATACGAGCAGTACTTC. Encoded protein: CSVEAFNSGYEQYF.

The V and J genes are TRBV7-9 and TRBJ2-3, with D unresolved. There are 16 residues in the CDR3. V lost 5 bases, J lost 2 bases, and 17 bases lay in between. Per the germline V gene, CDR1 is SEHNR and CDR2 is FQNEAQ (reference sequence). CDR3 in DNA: TGTGCCAGCAGCACCCCTGTGGCAGAGAACACAGATACGCAGTATTTT. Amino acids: CASSTPVAENTDTQYF.

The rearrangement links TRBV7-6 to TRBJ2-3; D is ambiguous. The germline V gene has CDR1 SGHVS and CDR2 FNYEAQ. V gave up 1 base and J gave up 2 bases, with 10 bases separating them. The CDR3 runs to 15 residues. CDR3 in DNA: TGTGCCAGCAGCTTAGTTGGGCTGAACACAGATACGCAGTATTTT. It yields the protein CASSLVGLNTDTQYF.

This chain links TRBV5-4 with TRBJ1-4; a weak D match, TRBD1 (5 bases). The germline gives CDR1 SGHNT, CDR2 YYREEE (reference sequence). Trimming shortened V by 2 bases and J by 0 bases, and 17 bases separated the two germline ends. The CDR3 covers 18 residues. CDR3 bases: TGTGCCAGCAGCTTTCGAGCAGGGTTCTTTTCAACTAATGAAAAACTGTTTTTT. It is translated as CASSFRAGFFSTNEKLFF.

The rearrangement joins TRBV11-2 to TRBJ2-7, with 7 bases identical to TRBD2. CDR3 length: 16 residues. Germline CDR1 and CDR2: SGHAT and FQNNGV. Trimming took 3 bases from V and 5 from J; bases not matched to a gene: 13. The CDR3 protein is CASSLRGGSPVDEQYF. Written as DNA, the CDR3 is TGTGCCAGCAGCTTGAGGGGCGGGAGCCCCGTCGACGAGCAGTACTTC.

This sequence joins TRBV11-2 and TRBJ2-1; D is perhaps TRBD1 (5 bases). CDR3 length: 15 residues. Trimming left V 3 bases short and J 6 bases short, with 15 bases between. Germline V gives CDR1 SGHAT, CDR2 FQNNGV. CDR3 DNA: TGTGCCAGCAGCTTTGATTCAGGGCCTTTCAATGAGCAGTTCTTC. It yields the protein CASSFDSGPFNEQFF.

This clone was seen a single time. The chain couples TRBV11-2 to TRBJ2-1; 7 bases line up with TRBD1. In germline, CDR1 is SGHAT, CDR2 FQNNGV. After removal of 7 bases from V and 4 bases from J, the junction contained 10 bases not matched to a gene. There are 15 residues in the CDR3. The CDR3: CASTKPGQFYNEQFF. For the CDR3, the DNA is TGTGCCAGCACCAAACCGGGACAGTTTTACAATGAGCAGTTCTTC.